A single TCR beta chain is shown here with its context. Its antigen is currently unknown. TCRdb's copy holds only in-frame clones and misses some; the assay was immunoSEQ multiplex PCR. In the table there are about 220,000 clones, about nine tenths of which are singletons. These data are taken from a study of cytomegalovirus exposure and HLA in healthy donors. General study results and limits: According to a subsequent analysis, TCR clusters identified in the first cohort showed a tendency to co-occur across the 120 or so validation repertoires. There were a few CMV-associated chains whose specificity for CMV antigens was confirmed in vitro. Among TCR sequences, most were rare, though some public TCRs appeared in many donors.

CDR1 is MDHEN and CDR2 is SYDVKM in the germline V gene. V lost 3 bases and J lost 3; bases outside the gene matches: 5. This CDR3 has 15 residues. The clonotype originates from a woman in her late teens or twenties in good health and CMV-seronegative. Sequenced input: PBMCs. This chain links TRBV28 with TRBJ2-3; 8 bases align to TRBD2. The CDR3 loop reads CASSFAGGPTDTQYF. CDR3 coding DNA: TGTGCCAGCAGTTTCGCGGGAGGTCCAACAGATACGCAGTATTTT.